The clone carrying this T cell receptor beta chain has just a few counts. Antigen: not known. With 0 bases clipped from V and 4 bases from J, the junction kept 3 bases outside the gene matches. The length of the CDR3 is 15 residues. CDR1 and CDR2 from the germline V gene are SGHRS and YFSETQ. TCRdb used MiXCR to reprocess the RT-PCR reads, holding one entry per CDR3 protein. The data hold about 800,000 distinct CDR3 sequences, with about 20% observed a single time. This record comes from a study of response to subunit inactivated influenza vaccine. Broader study findings: Each seasonal flu vaccination may recruit only limited new T cells, authors suggested.

The source material was PBMCs from blood, sampled approximately 5 days after vaccination. This sequence joins TRBV5-1 and TRBJ2-3; TRBD2 matches 9 bases. The sequence was obtained from a man in his fifties or sixties who received an inactivated influenza vaccine. The DNA of the CDR3 is TGCGCCAGCAGCTTGGGCGGGGGGGCCTCAGATACGCAGTATTTT. It is translated as CASSLGGGASDTQYF. The full variable domain, rest sourced from reference TRBV5-1 and TRBJ2-3, is KAGVTQTPRYLIKTRGQQVTLSCSPISGHRSVSWYQQTPGQGLQFLFEYFSETQRNKGNFPGRFSGRQFSNSRSEMNVSTLELGDSALYLCASSLGGGASDTQYFGPGTRLTVL.